Below are 26 T cell receptor beta chains sequenced from a single sample in a study of cytomegalovirus exposure and HLA in healthy donors. Method: immunoSEQ multiplex PCR; TCRdb's copy keeps in-frame clones and lacks some. The data contain approximately 70,000 clones, about 95% of them singletons. Sequencing used PBMCs. The source of these receptors is a woman between 18 and 29 years old in good health and CMV-seronegative.

The chain has TRBV28 and TRBJ1-6; 9 bases are a match to TRBD1. V dropped 5 bases and J dropped 7; count of bases not matched to a gene: 3. The CDR3 is 14 amino acids. Germline assignment: CDR1 MDHEN and CDR2 SYDVKM. CDR3 protein: CASSPDRGNSPLHF. The CDR3 DNA is TGTGCCAGCAGTCCGGACAGGGGCAATTCACCCCTCCACTTT.

The genes are TRBV20-1 and TRBJ2-5; D is undetermined. CDR1 is DFQATT, CDR2 SNEGSKA, per germline (reference sequence). The CDR3 covers 11 residues. The ends were cut back, 1 base at V and 4 bases at J, with 4 bases in the middle. CDR3 nucleotides: TGCAGTGCTAGAGTCTCAGAGACCCAGTACTTC. It codes for CSARVSETQYF.

The chain couples TRBV6-6 to TRBJ2-1; 9 bases are shared with TRBD2. V trimming: 2 bases; J trimming: 3 bases; junction bases outside the gene matches: 5. Germline-derived CDR1 and CDR2 are MNHNY and SVGAGI (reference sequence). The CDR3 spans 16 residues. CDR3 coding DNA: TGTGCCAGCAGTTACCTAGGGACTAGCCACTACAATGAGCAGTTCTTC. As protein: CASSYLGTSHYNEQFF.

The rearrangement uses TRBV7-2 and TRBJ2-4, with 7 bases matching TRBD2. The CDR3 runs to 16 residues. The ends lost 5 bases at V and 8 bases at J; junction bases unmatched: 15. Germline V gives CDR1 SGHTA, CDR2 FQGNSA. CDR3 amino acids: CASSPRGVLGGHIQYF. In nucleotides, the CDR3 is TGTGCCAGCAGCCCCCGGGGGGTACTAGGCGGGCACATTCAGTACTTC.

The chain couples TRBV18 to TRBJ2-2; D is possibly TRBD2 (5 bases). Germline V gene sequence: CDR1 KGHSH, CDR2 LQKENI. There are 17 residues in the CDR3. Trimming removed 2 bases at V and 1 base at J, with 14 bases between. Here the CDR3 DNA reads TGTGCCAGCTCACCAATAGAGGGAGATCTGAACACCGGGGAGCTGTTTTTT. Translation: CASSPIEGDLNTGELFF.

The chain couples TRBV27 to TRBJ2-5, with 13 bases that match TRBD2. With V trimmed by 2 bases and J by 4 bases, 13 bases remained unmatched. Germline assignment: CDR1 MNHEY and CDR2 SMNVEV (reference sequence). The CDR3 length is 19 residues. CDR3 amino acids: CASSLAGGTSGKVSETQYF. For the CDR3, the DNA is TGTGCCAGCAGTTTAGCGGGTGGGACTAGCGGGAAGGTATCAGAGACCCAGTACTTC.

V and J are TRBV28 and TRBJ1-3; D not certain. Germline assignment: CDR1 MDHEN and CDR2 SYDVKM. This CDR3 contains 15 residues. Trimming stripped 2 bases from V and 0 bases from J, with 8 bases between. The CDR3 spells CASSLVDFSGNTIYF. The CDR3 region has the DNA TGTGCCAGCAGTTTAGTAGATTTCTCTGGAAACACCATATATTTT.

The chain recombines TRBV18 with TRBJ2-5; 7 bases are a match to TRBD2. J lost 5 bases, V lost 2 bases, and 5 bases had no gene match. Germline V gene lookup returns CDR1 KGHSH and CDR2 LQKENI. This CDR3 spans 14 amino acids. The CDR3 bases are TGTGCCAGCTCACCAGGACTAGTTACGGAGACCCAGTACTTC. This gives the protein CASSPGLVTETQYF.

The chain's CDR3 is CASSPARGSYEQYF. The CDR3, as DNA: TGTGCCAGCTCACCGGCCAGGGGGTCCTACGAGCAGTACTTC. The J gene is TRBJ2-7, the V gene TRBV18; 7 bases are a match to TRBD1. CDR1 and CDR2 (germline): KGHSH, LQKENI. The length of the CDR3 is 14 residues. V lost 3 bases and J lost 1; bases outside the gene matches: 3.

The chain combines TRBV28 with TRBJ2-5, with D possibly being TRBD1 (5 bases). The CDR3 runs 12 residues. Trimming pared 2 bases from V and 4 bases from J, leaving 5 bases between. Germline lookup yields CDR1 MDHEN and CDR2 SYDVKM. CDR3 sequence: CASSLQGETQYF. Written as DNA, the CDR3 is TGTGCCAGCAGTTTACAGGGAGAGACCCAGTACTTC.

The CDR3 nucleotides are TGTGCCAGCAACCAAGGGGACAGCTGGAACACTGAAGCTTTCTTT. Translating it yields CASNQGDSWNTEAFF. The chain is built from TRBV6-5 and TRBJ1-1, with 7 nucleotides matching TRBD1. J lost 1 base, V lost 7 bases, and 9 bases had no gene match. The length of the CDR3 is 15 residues. The germline gives CDR1 MNHEY, CDR2 SVGAGI.

The CDR3 coding sequence is TGTGCCAGCAGCGTCACACATCGAATGGGAGGGGGGGACTATGGCTACACCTTC. It is translated as CASSVTHRMGGGDYGYTF. The V and J genes are TRBV9 and TRBJ1-2; tentative D call: TRBD1 (6 bases). Germline V CDR1 and CDR2: SGDLS, YYNGEE. This CDR3 is 18 amino acids long. V lost 2 bases and J 3 bases, leaving 23 bases between the germline ends.

The genes are TRBV6-5 and TRBJ2-7; 7 nucleotides line up with TRBD1. After removal of 0 bases from V and 1 base from J, the junction contained 6 bases not matched to a gene. CDR1 MNHEY and CDR2 SVGAGI come from the germline V gene. The CDR3 contains 16 residues. The CDR3 is CASSYSRLTGSYEQYF. CDR3 nucleotides: TGTGCCAGCAGTTACTCTCGACTGACAGGGTCCTACGAGCAGTACTTC.

J is TRBJ2-2 and V is TRBV18; TRBD1 matches 9 bases. This CDR3 has 15 residues. Trimming took 6 bases from V and 4 from J; bases not matched to a gene: 6. Germline V CDR1 and CDR2: KGHSH, LQKENI. This CDR3 is CASSSPDRGTGELFF. The CDR3 DNA reads as TGTGCCAGCTCCTCGCCGGACAGGGGCACCGGGGAGCTGTTTTTT.

V is TRBV5-1 and J is TRBJ1-2; TRBD1 agrees at 7 bases. The germline CDR1 and CDR2 sequences are SGHRS and YFSETQ. The CDR3 runs to 15 residues. The V segment lost 0 bases and the J segment 6 bases; nucleotides outside the gene matches: 8. CDR3: CASSLVAGGSDGYTF. The CDR3 region has the DNA TGCGCCAGCAGCTTGGTCGCAGGGGGGTCGGATGGCTACACCTTC. Filled out from reference TRBV5-1 and TRBJ1-2, the complete variable domain reads KAGVTQTPRYLIKTRGQQVTLSCSPISGHRSVSWYQQTPGQGLQFLFEYFSETQRNKGNFPGRFSGRQFSNSRSEMNVSTLELGDSALYLCASSLVAGGSDGYTFGSGTRLTVV.

The chain recombines TRBV4-2 with TRBJ2-1; 9 bases map to TRBD2. Germline CDR1 reads LGHNA; CDR2 reads YNFKEQ. This CDR3 is 18 amino acids long. V shed 0 bases, J shed 1 base, and the junction held 7 bases outside the gene matches. For the CDR3, the DNA is TGTGCCAGCAGCCAAGATTCCGAGCGGGGGGCTTCCTACAATGAGCAGTTCTTC. Its protein is CASSQDSERGASYNEQFF.

V usage is TRBV20-1 and J usage is TRBJ1-2; 12 bases align to TRBD1. This CDR3 is built from 11 residues. With 6 bases clipped from V and 13 bases from J, the junction kept 6 bases outside the gene matches. From germline, CDR1 is DFQATT and CDR2 SNEGSKA (reference sequence). CDR3 amino acids: CSARDRGLATF. DNA of the CDR3: TGCAGTGCCAGGGACAGGGGGCTTGCCACCTTC.

This sequence joins TRBV5-1 and TRBJ1-1; TRBD1 is a possible D gene (6 bases). This CDR3 has 17 amino acids. V was shortened by 0 bases and J by 6 bases, with 21 bases between the two germline ends. The germline V gene has CDR1 SGHRS and CDR2 YFSETQ. For the CDR3, the DNA is TGCGCCAGCAGCTTGGCCAACAGGGTGGGGTTAGACGCTGAAGCTTTCTTT. Translating it yields CASSLANRVGLDAEAFF. The full variable domain, completed using reference TRBV5-1 and TRBJ1-1, is KAGVTQTPRYLIKTRGQQVTLSCSPISGHRSVSWYQQTPGQGLQFLFEYFSETQRNKGNFPGRFSGRQFSNSRSEMNVSTLELGDSALYLCASSLANRVGLDAEAFFGQGTRLTVV.

The chain is built from TRBV15 and TRBJ1-4; D gene uncertain. The V and J ends lost 5 bases and 5 bases respectively, with 15 bases between them. Germline CDR1 LNHNV, CDR2 YYDKDF (reference sequence). The length of the CDR3 is 15 residues. In DNA form, the CDR3 reads TGTGCCACCAGCCTCGTCTCCGGAGGCAATGAAAAACTGTTTTTT. Protein sequence: CATSLVSGGNEKLFF.

This chain links TRBV6-1 with TRBJ2-3; tentative D call: TRBD1 (6 bases). Trimming took 1 base from V and 1 from J, leaving 9 bases between them. The germline V gene has CDR1 MNHNS and CDR2 SASEGT. This CDR3 contains 15 residues. CDR3 in DNA: TGTGCCAGCAGTGAAGTCAGGGGCGGCACAGATACGCAGTATTTT. Protein product: CASSEVRGGTDTQYF.

In this sample, this clone turned up once. The gene calls are TRBV6-6 and TRBJ1-4; 7 bases agree with TRBD1. The length of the CDR3 is 16 residues. V lost 2 bases to trimming and J lost 8 bases; unmatched junction nucleotides: 11. Germline CDR1 is MNHNY and CDR2 is SVGAGI (reference sequence). CDR3 DNA sequence: TGTGCCAGCAGTTACACTAGACAGGGCGGCGGGGAAAAACTGTTTTTT. Encoded protein: CASSYTRQGGGEKLFF.

The CDR3 coding sequence is TGTGCCAGTAACCTCCTAGCGGGAGGATTTGGGGCCAACGTCCTGACTTTC. Its protein is CASNLLAGGFGANVLTF. The chain recombines TRBV19 with TRBJ2-6; 11 nucleotides match TRBD2. J lost 3 bases, V lost 7 bases, and 8 bases had no gene match. CDR3 length: 17 residues. CDR1 LNHDA and CDR2 SQIVND come from the germline V gene (reference sequence).

J is TRBJ2-7 and V is TRBV9, with TRBD2 identical over 13 bases. The V gene end was trimmed by 3 bases and the J gene end by 4 bases; junction bases not matched to a gene: 7. Germline CDR1 is SGDLS and CDR2 is YYNGEE. This CDR3 comprises 16 residues. CDR3 bases: TGTGCCAGCAGCGGAACTGGACTAGCGGGAGAGTACGAGCAGTACTTC. This sequence encodes CASSGTGLAGEYEQYF.

The CDR3 nucleotides are TGCGCCAGCAGTGAGTCGATTTGGCAGGGGCCCTACAATGAGCAGTTCTTC. This sequence encodes CASSESIWQGPYNEQFF. The genes are TRBV10-2 and TRBJ2-1, with a tentative D call TRBD1 (6 bases). The CDR3 contains 17 residues. CDR1 and CDR2 from the germline V gene are WSHSY and SAAADI. The V gene lost 0 bases and the J gene lost 2 bases, with 14 bases spanning the gap.

This chain joins TRBV12-5 and TRBJ2-5, with D perhaps matching TRBD2 (7 bases). Trimming cost V 0 bases and J 5 bases, with 13 bases left between them. Germline CDR1 reads LGHNT; CDR2 reads FRNRAP. The CDR3 consists of 15 residues. The CDR3 region is CASGLVQGGLETQYF. The CDR3 DNA sequence: TGTGCTAGTGGTTTGGTACAGGGAGGGTTGGAGACCCAGTACTTC. The whole variable domain, remainder taken from reference TRBV12-5 and TRBJ2-5, is DARVTQTPRHKVTEMGQEVTMRCQPILGHNTVFWYRQTMMQGLELLAYFRNRAPLDDSGMPKDRFSAEMPDATLATLKIQPSEPRDSAVYFCASGLVQGGLETQYFGPGTRLLVL.

This chain links TRBV15 with TRBJ2-7, with D possibly being TRBD2 (6 bases). Germline V gene data show CDR1 as LNHNV and CDR2 as YYDKDF (reference sequence). The V gene lost 3 bases and the J gene lost 1 base, with 16 bases spanning the gap. The CDR3 loop spans 16 amino acids. CDR3 protein: CATSSGGDTRSYEQYF. The DNA for the CDR3 is TGTGCCACCAGCAGCGGGGGAGACACTCGTTCCTACGAGCAGTACTTC.